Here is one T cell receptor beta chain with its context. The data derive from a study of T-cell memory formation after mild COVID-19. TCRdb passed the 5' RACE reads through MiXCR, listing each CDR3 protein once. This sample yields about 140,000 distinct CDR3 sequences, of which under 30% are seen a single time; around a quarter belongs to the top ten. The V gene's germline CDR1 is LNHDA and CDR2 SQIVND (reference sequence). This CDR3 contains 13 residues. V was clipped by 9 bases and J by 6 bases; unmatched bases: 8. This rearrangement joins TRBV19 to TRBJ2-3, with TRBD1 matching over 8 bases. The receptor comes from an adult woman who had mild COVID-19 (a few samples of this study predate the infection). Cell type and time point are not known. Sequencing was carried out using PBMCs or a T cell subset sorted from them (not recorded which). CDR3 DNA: TGTGCCAGCCGGTCCGGGACAGGCGATACGCAGTATTTT. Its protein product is CASRSGTGDTQYF. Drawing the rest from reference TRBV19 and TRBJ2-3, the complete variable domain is DGGITQSPKYLFRKEGQNVTLSCEQNLNHDAMYWYRQDPGQGLRLIYYSQIVNDFQKGDIAEGYSVSREKKESFPLTVTSAQKNPTAFYLCASRSGTGDTQYFGPGTRLTVL.